This T cell receptor beta chain was found in a study of T cell changes during pregnancy in multiple sclerosis. CDR3 length: 15 amino acids. The germline gives CDR1 SGHNT, CDR2 YYREEE (reference sequence). Losses at the gene ends were 4 bases for V and 1 base for J; bases not matched to a gene: 2. Data came from immunoSEQ multiplex PCR; TCRdb stores just in-frame clones and leaves some out. The sample contains approximately 60,000 clones, around 90% of which appear only once. This specimen consisted of peripheral blood, obtained before pregnancy. This chain connects TRBV5-4 to TRBJ2-5; TRBD2 matches at 12 bases. This receptor was identified in a female donor with multiple sclerosis, enrolled in a pregnancy study. The DNA for the CDR3 is TGTGCCAGCAGCCTGGGACTAGCGGGCCAAGAGACCCAGTACTTC. As protein: CASSLGLAGQETQYF.